This TCR beta chain was identified in a study of identical twins. Study-level points and caveats: Partly confounded zero-insertion analyses could result from invariant MAIT and iNKT cells.

Germline CDR1 MGHRA, CDR2 YSYEKL. Trimming took 2 bases from V and 1 from J, leaving 12 bases between them. This CDR3 region has 16 residues. The sample holds a few counts of this clonotype. Its antigen is undetermined. Template switching added a universal primer site, and cDNA bore unique molecular identifiers. TCRdb independently ran MiXCR on the 5' RACE reads; one entry per CDR3 protein. The sample holds roughly 1,500,000 distinct CDR3 sequences; under 35% are singletons and the top ten take 0.27%. The source is a newborn girl in good health. Material for sequencing was cord blood. The chain carries TRBV4-1 and TRBJ2-1; possible D gene TRBD1, 8 bases. The CDR3, as DNA: TGCGCCAGCAGCCAACTACAGGGGGGGTCCTACAATGAGCAGTTCTTC. Residues: CASSQLQGGSYNEQFF.